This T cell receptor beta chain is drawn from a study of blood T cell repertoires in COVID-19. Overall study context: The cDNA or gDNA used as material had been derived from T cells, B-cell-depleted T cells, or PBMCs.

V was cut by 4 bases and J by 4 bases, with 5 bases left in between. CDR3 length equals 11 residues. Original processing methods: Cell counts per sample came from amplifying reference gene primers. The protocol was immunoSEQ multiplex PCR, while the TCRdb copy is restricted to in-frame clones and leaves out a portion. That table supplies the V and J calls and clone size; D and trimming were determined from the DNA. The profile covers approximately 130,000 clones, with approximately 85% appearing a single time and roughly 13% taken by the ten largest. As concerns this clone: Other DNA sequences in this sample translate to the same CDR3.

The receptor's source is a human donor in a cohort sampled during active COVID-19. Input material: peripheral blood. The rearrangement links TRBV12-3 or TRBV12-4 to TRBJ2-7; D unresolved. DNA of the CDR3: TGTGCCAGCAGTTCCGGTTACGAGCAGTACTTC. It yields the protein CASSSGYEQYF.